This TCR beta chain was profiled in a study of blood T cells in healthy people across ages. Comments on this clonotype: Its antigen is undetermined.

Study-level points and caveats: A roughly linear age-dependent decrease characterized TCR beta diversity per million T cells.

Using a J-beta primer mix together with a sample-barcoded 5' primer, a second PCR was run for about 6 to 11 cycles. Each cDNA molecule carried a tag from a template-switch adaptor that contained 12 random nucleotides. TCRdb used MiXCR to reprocess the 5' RACE reads, holding one entry per CDR3 protein. The sample has 380,000 or so distinct CDR3 sequences, more than 45% seen once. The TCR originated in a man aged 55-75 years in good health. Sequenced input: blood.

CDR3 region: CASSRGPNEKLFF. DNA for the CDR3: TGTGCCAGCAGCCGGGGGCCAAATGAAAAACTGTTTTTT. The chain couples TRBV7-9 to TRBJ1-4, with D maybe TRBD1 (6 bases). V dropped 5 bases and J dropped 5 bases, with 9 bases sitting between them. Per the germline V gene, CDR1 is SEHNR and CDR2 is FQNEAQ (reference sequence). The CDR3 loop spans 13 amino acids.